These 29 T cell receptor beta chains share one sample of origin, sequenced in a study of cytomegalovirus exposure and HLA in healthy donors. The PCR made use of 60 Vbeta and 13 Jbeta primers. Profiled with immunoSEQ multiplex PCR; TCRdb holds only in-frame clones, not every one. The sample lists about 130,000 clones, about four fifths occurring once. Sequencing input: PBMCs. The receptors shown here come from a young man in good health and CMV-seronegative.

The J gene is TRBJ1-2, the V gene TRBV2, with D uncertain. This CDR3 region has 13 residues. Germline assignment: CDR1 SNHLY and CDR2 FYNNEI. Deletions cut 4 bases from V and 7 bases from J, with 13 bases between. This chain's CDR3 is CASSVSRLGGYTF. In DNA form, the CDR3 reads TGTGCCAGCAGTGTAAGCAGGTTAGGTGGCTACACCTTC.

The V gene is TRBV30, the J gene TRBJ2-5, with 11 bases identical to TRBD1. Trimming cost V 4 bases and J 5 bases; bases outside gene matches: 9. The germline gives CDR1 GTSNPN, CDR2 SVGIG (reference sequence). The CDR3 is 15 residues long. The CDR3 spells CAWIPDRGHGETQYF. DNA for the CDR3: TGTGCCTGGATTCCGGACAGGGGGCATGGTGAGACCCAGTACTTC.

V and J are TRBV10-3 and TRBJ1-6; TRBD1 agrees at 7 bases. This CDR3 region has 14 residues. CDR1 and CDR2 (germline): ENHRY, SYGVKD. Trimming removed 4 bases from V and 7 bases from J; junction bases left unmatched: 4. This chain's CDR3 is CAISAGQMNSPLHF. The CDR3 region has the DNA TGTGCCATCAGTGCGGGACAGATGAATTCACCCCTCCACTTT.

This clone was picked up a small number of times. The V gene is TRBV28, the J gene TRBJ2-2; D not resolved. This CDR3 spans 15 amino acids. With 6 bases removed from V and 6 bases from J, the gap between germline ends came to 17 bases. Per germline, CDR1 MDHEN and CDR2 SYDVKM. CDR3 in DNA: TGTGCCAGCAGGTCTCTTCCCCTCGGTTCCGGGGAGCTGTTTTTT. Its translation: CASRSLPLGSGELFF.

The chain uses TRBV19 and TRBJ1-2; 7 bases map to TRBD1. The CDR3 contains 15 residues. CDR1 is LNHDA, CDR2 SQIVND, per germline (reference sequence). Trimming cost V 4 bases and J 2 bases; bases outside gene matches: 7. CDR3 amino acids: CASSTIGTENYGYTF. Written as DNA, the CDR3 is TGTGCCAGTAGTACGATCGGGACAGAAAACTATGGCTACACCTTC.

The rearrangement uses TRBV18 and TRBJ2-7, with 7 bases matching TRBD2. Unmatched junction bases numbered 5, after V lost 1 base and J lost 5 bases. CDR3 length: 14 residues. In germline, CDR1 is KGHSH, CDR2 LQKENI. The CDR3 protein is CASSPLGDYHEQYF. The CDR3 DNA sequence: TGTGCCAGCTCACCACTGGGGGACTACCACGAGCAGTACTTC. Full variable domain (remainder filled in from reference TRBV18 and TRBJ2-7): NAGVMQNPRHLVRRRGQEARLRCSPMKGHSHVYWYRQLPEEGLKFMVYLQKENIIDESGMPKERFSAEFPKEGPSILRIQQVVRGDSAAYFCASSPLGDYHEQYFGPGTRLTVT.

This clone was found a few times. CDR3: CACRTSGFNTGELFF. The CDR3 nucleotides read TGTGCGTGCAGGACTAGCGGATTTAACACCGGGGAGCTGTTTTTT. The V gene is TRBV7-6, the J gene TRBJ2-2, with 10 bases fitting TRBD2. Germline V gives CDR1 SGHVS, CDR2 FNYEAQ. This CDR3 contains 15 residues.

The V call is TRBV6-5, the J call TRBJ2-1; 7 bases are a match to TRBD1. Unmatched junction bases numbered 1, after V lost 1 base and J lost 4 bases. Germline CDR1 is MNHEY and CDR2 is SVGAGI. This CDR3 is built from 14 residues. The CDR3 protein is CASSYYRGYNEQFF. CDR3 in DNA: TGTGCCAGCAGTTACTACAGGGGATACAATGAGCAGTTCTTC.

This clone has a single count. The rearrangement uses TRBV5-1 and TRBJ2-6; TRBD1 agrees at 10 bases. This CDR3 region has 18 residues. V dropped 4 bases and J dropped 0; count of bases not matched to a gene: 7. Germline CDR1 reads SGHRS; CDR2 reads YFSETQ. CDR3 in DNA: TGCGCCAGCAGCCAACGACAGGGGGCAAGCTCTGGGGCCAACGTCCTGACTTTC. This gives the protein CASSQRQGASSGANVLTF. The full variable domain, with the rest looked up from reference TRBV5-1 and TRBJ2-6, is KAGVTQTPRYLIKTRGQQVTLSCSPISGHRSVSWYQQTPGQGLQFLFEYFSETQRNKGNFPGRFSGRQFSNSRSEMNVSTLELGDSALYLCASSQRQGASSGANVLTFGAGSRLTVL.

The chain uses TRBV18 and TRBJ1-1, with D tentatively TRBD1 (6 bases). The germline V and J ends were trimmed by 3 bases and 4 bases, with 12 bases remaining between them. Germline CDR1 KGHSH, CDR2 LQKENI. The CDR3 extends over 14 amino acids. The DNA of the CDR3 is TGTGCCAGCTCACCGCACAGGGACGCCACTGAAGCTTTCTTT. As protein: CASSPHRDATEAFF.

The rearrangement uses TRBV5-6 and TRBJ1-1; TRBD1 agrees at 9 bases. The junction had 8 bases not matched to a gene; V was cut back by 0 bases and J by 2 bases. Looked up from germline, CDR1 is SGHDT and CDR2 is YYEEEE. The CDR3 extends over 17 amino acids. CDR3 amino acids: CASSLAGQGAINTEAFF. DNA for the CDR3: TGTGCCAGCAGCTTGGCGGGACAGGGAGCAATTAACACTGAAGCTTTCTTT.

CDR3 loop: CAISEGTTGSVLFF. The CDR3 DNA reads as TGTGCCATCAGTGAGGGAACGACAGGGTCGGTACTGTTTTTT. The chain has TRBV10-3 and TRBJ1-4, with 7 bases identical to TRBD1. Trimming removed 2 bases from V and 13 bases from J; junction bases left unmatched: 10. The CDR3 consists of 14 residues. Germline CDR1 is ENHRY and CDR2 is SYGVKD.

This clone was picked up a small number of times. The chain recombines TRBV4-1 with TRBJ1-5; no clear D. The CDR3 runs 15 residues. The ends were cut back, 0 bases at V and 3 bases at J, with 9 bases in the middle. From germline, CDR1 is MGHRA and CDR2 YSYEKL. The CDR3: CASSQDGQANQPQHF. CDR3 DNA: TGCGCCAGCAGCCAAGACGGCCAGGCCAATCAGCCCCAGCATTTT.

Notes on this clone: The sample holds other DNA sequences that translate to the same CDR3. The chain is built from TRBV5-1 and TRBJ1-5; perhaps TRBD1 as D (6 bases). The germline V gene has CDR1 SGHRS and CDR2 YFSETQ. V gave up 4 bases and J gave up 3 bases, with 14 bases separating them. The CDR3 spans 15 residues. The CDR3 bases are TGCGCCAGCAGCGTCGACGGACAGTCCAATCAGCCCCAGCATTTT. This translates into CASSVDGQSNQPQHF.

The chain employs TRBV7-9 and TRBJ2-1; the match to TRBD2 covers 8 bases. The CDR3 length is 15 residues. Germline loops: CDR1 SEHNR, CDR2 FQNEAQ (reference sequence). With V trimmed by 5 bases and J by 5 bases, 8 bases remained unmatched. CDR3 amino acids: CASSAESGSHNEQFF. As DNA, the CDR3 is TGTGCCAGCAGCGCCGAGAGCGGGAGCCACAATGAGCAGTTCTTC.

The chain combines TRBV7-2 with TRBJ2-3, with 8 bases matching TRBD1. V shed 2 bases and J 3 bases; nucleotides not matched to a gene: 16. This CDR3 region has 19 residues. CDR1 and CDR2 from the germline V gene are SGHTA and FQGNSA. This chain's CDR3 is CASSLIWASGTGGTDTQYF. The DNA of the CDR3 is TGTGCCAGCAGCTTAATTTGGGCCTCTGGAACAGGGGGTACAGATACGCAGTATTTT.

This clone was observed once. J is TRBJ2-7 and V is TRBV7-2, with D possibly being TRBD2 (6 bases). The CDR3 length is 15 residues. Germline V lookup: CDR1 SGHTA, CDR2 FQGNSA. Trimming removed 5 bases at V and 7 bases at J, with 21 bases between. The CDR3 DNA sequence: TGTGCCAGCAGCCGCCGGGACTCGACCTTGGGGGAGCAGTACTTC. Protein product: CASSRRDSTLGEQYF.

V usage is TRBV7-6 and J usage is TRBJ2-5; D gene unclear. This CDR3 has 14 amino acids. V was pared by 1 base and J by 4 bases, with 10 bases between. Germline-derived CDR1 and CDR2 are SGHVS and FNYEAQ. CDR3 loop: CASSLEWSAETQYF. CDR3 coding DNA: TGTGCCAGCAGCTTAGAATGGAGCGCAGAGACCCAGTACTTC.

The genes are TRBV18 and TRBJ2-5, with 11 bases that match TRBD2. With V trimmed by 0 bases and J by 2 bases, 5 bases remained unmatched. The CDR3 extends over 17 amino acids. Germline CDR1 and CDR2: KGHSH and LQKENI. As DNA, the CDR3 is TGTGCCAGCTCACCACCGGTGAGACTAGCGGGGCAAGAGACCCAGTACTTC. Its protein product is CASSPPVRLAGQETQYF.

The gene calls are TRBV15 and TRBJ2-3; 10 nucleotides match TRBD2. CDR3 length: 18 residues. The V and J ends lost 0 bases and 4 bases, in that order; junction bases with no gene match: 10. Germline V CDR1 and CDR2: LNHNV, YYDKDF (reference sequence). The CDR3 loop reads CATSRETPSGRRADTQYF. The DNA of the CDR3 is TGTGCCACCAGCAGAGAAACACCTAGCGGGAGACGAGCAGATACGCAGTATTTT.

The chain has TRBV9 and TRBJ2-7; no definite D call. The V and J ends lost 4 bases and 5 bases respectively, with 16 bases between them. The CDR3 spans 14 residues. Germline lookup yields CDR1 SGDLS and CDR2 YYNGEE. The CDR3 nucleotides read TGTGCCAGCAGCCCCCAAGTGGCTAGAGACGAGCAGTACTTC. Translation gives CASSPQVARDEQYF.

V usage is TRBV28 and J usage is TRBJ1-3; no definite D call. Deletions cut 11 bases from V and 0 bases from J, with 11 bases between. The CDR3 consists of 13 residues. Germline CDR1 MDHEN, CDR2 SYDVKM. The DNA for the CDR3 is TGTGCCGCCTTATCGGTCTCTGGAAACACCATATATTTT. Its protein product is CAALSVSGNTIYF.

The J gene is TRBJ2-3, the V gene TRBV27; the D is unclear. This CDR3 comprises 17 residues. CDR1 and CDR2 (germline): MNHEY, SMNVEV (reference sequence). Trimming left V 8 bases short and J 0 bases short, with 21 bases between. Written as DNA, the CDR3 is TGTGCCAGCCTCCTACGCCCTCCTGCCCTAAGCACAGATACGCAGTATTTT. Its translation: CASLLRPPALSTDTQYF.

The chain is built from TRBV27 and TRBJ2-1; 12 nucleotides agree with TRBD2. V lost 3 bases to trimming and J lost 0 bases; unmatched junction nucleotides: 9. This CDR3 has 19 amino acids. Germline-derived CDR1 and CDR2 are MNHEY and SMNVEV (reference sequence). The CDR3 sequence is CASSFGLAGPPSSYNEQFF. CDR3 nucleotide sequence: TGTGCCAGCAGTTTCGGACTAGCGGGGCCCCCAAGCTCCTACAATGAGCAGTTCTTC.

As for this clone: At one end the junction does not follow the germline gene, possibly because of a read error. This chain joins TRBV19 and TRBJ2-3; 8 nucleotides agree with TRBD1. The CDR3 runs 14 residues. Germline V gene lookup returns CDR1 LNHDA and CDR2 SQIVND (reference sequence). In nucleotides, the CDR3 is TGTGCCAGGAAGGGACAGGCCTGCACAGGTACGCAGTATTTT. Protein product: CARKGQACTGTQYF.

The chain has TRBV18 and TRBJ1-2; D not certain. Per the germline V gene, CDR1 is KGHSH and CDR2 is LQKENI. Trimming took 6 bases from V and 5 from J, leaving 19 bases between them. The CDR3 is 15 residues long. CDR3 loop: CASSRGEQLEYGYTF. The CDR3 coding sequence is TGTGCCAGCTCCCGAGGCGAGCAGCTTGAGTATGGCTACACCTTC. Looking up the rest from reference TRBV18 and TRBJ1-2 gives the full variable domain: NAGVMQNPRHLVRRRGQEARLRCSPMKGHSHVYWYRQLPEEGLKFMVYLQKENIIDESGMPKERFSAEFPKEGPSILRIQQVVRGDSAAYFCASSRGEQLEYGYTFGSGTRLTVV.

This clone showed up just a few times. V is TRBV6-6 and J is TRBJ1-6; possible D gene TRBD1, 6 bases. Germline V gene lookup returns CDR1 MNHNY and CDR2 SVGAGI (reference sequence). The length of the CDR3 is 14 residues. V was pared by 2 bases and J by 5 bases, with 7 bases between. CDR3 loop: CASSYNRDNSPLHF. As DNA, the CDR3 is TGTGCCAGCAGTTACAACAGGGATAATTCACCCCTCCACTTT.

This clone was observed a single time. The CDR3 protein is CASSDPQRGRGYTF. The CDR3 nucleotides read TGTGCCAGCAGTGACCCCCAGAGAGGGAGAGGCTACACCTTC. The chain has TRBV6-1 and TRBJ1-2; no reliable D call. Germline CDR1 reads MNHNS; CDR2 reads SASEGT. V dropped 3 bases and J dropped 8 bases, with 16 bases sitting between them. The CDR3 has 14 residues.

The chain links TRBV28 to TRBJ2-2; 9 positions match TRBD1. This CDR3 region has 17 residues. Germline V gene sequence: CDR1 MDHEN, CDR2 SYDVKM. V dropped 1 base and J dropped 0; count of bases not matched to a gene: 3. The DNA of the CDR3 is TGTGCCAGCAGTTTATTCAGGACAGGGGCGAACACCGGGGAGCTGTTTTTT. It encodes CASSLFRTGANTGELFF.